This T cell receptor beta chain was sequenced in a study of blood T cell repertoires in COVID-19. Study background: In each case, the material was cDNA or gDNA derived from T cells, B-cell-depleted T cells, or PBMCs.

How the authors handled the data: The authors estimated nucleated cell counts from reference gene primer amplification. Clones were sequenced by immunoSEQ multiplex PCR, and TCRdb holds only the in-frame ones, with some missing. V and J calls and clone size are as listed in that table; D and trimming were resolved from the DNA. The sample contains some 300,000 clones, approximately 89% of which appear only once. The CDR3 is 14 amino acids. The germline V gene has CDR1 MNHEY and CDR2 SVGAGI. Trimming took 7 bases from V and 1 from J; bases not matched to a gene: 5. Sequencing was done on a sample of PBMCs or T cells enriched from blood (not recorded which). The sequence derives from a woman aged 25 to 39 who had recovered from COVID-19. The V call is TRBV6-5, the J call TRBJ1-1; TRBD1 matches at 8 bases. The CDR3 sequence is CASNKGQGNTEAFF. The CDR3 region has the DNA TGTGCCAGCAATAAAGGACAGGGGAACACTGAAGCTTTCTTT.